Included here is one T cell receptor beta chain sequence, with context. Its antigen has not been determined. Base qualities are not recorded, but no much larger clone differs from it by a single base. The germline ends are 11 bases apart after V is trimmed by 2 bases and J by 6 bases. The CDR1 and CDR2 encoded by the germline V gene are SGHTA and FQGNSA. Including cysteine and phenylalanine, the CDR3 has 13 amino acids. Only the CDR3 portion is preserved as DNA: 39 bases, with reading frame beginning at the first base. This entry comes from a study of a mutant IDH1 vaccine in newly diagnosed glioma (dated by TCRdb to the early 2020s). Study-level background: In the chemotherapy-containing groups, vaccination started alongside temozolomide cycles, whereas in patients who had radiotherapy alone it started 4-6 weeks after radiotherapy. Of the roughly 34 treated patients, approximately 62% were male and approximately 38% were female, and the mean age was roughly 40 years. Prior to enrollment, patients had been given standard therapy consisting of radiotherapy alone, temozolomide alone, or radiochemotherapy with temozolomide, with the combination given to most patients. Visit V12 was the week-35 safety follow-up and visit V13 was the week-47 end of study. Six visits were used for peripheral blood collection: V03 (baseline), V05, V07, V10, V12 and V13. Longitudinal TCRB deep sequencing was performed for roughly 25 treated patients wherever samples were available for exploratory analyses.

Broader findings and caveats from the paper: No apparent relationship was observed between pseudoprogression and alterations in the top peripheral T cell clonotypes detected by TCRB sequencing. Across multiple MHC alleles, vaccine-induced immune responses were seen in 85% to 95% of patients. The authors stated that sample limitations prevented analyses of patient blood samples from being reproduced. Selection of PBMC samples for TCRB deep sequencing was based on availability.

To prepare the library, the immunoSEQ multiplex PCR assay was applied. Rearranged TCR beta chain sequences were amplified with the hsTCRB Kit following the manufacturer's protocol. Sequencing of TCRB libraries was carried out on an Illumina MiSeq. Turning to the authors' computational methods: The kit vendor's proprietary platform handled demultiplexing, trimming and gene mapping. Not all clones reach the TCRdb copy of this immuneACCESS table, which keeps in-frame sequences only. Checked studies attribute under half of the gap to unresolved V genes and leave the rest unexplained. The V and J calls and clone size are taken from that table; D and trimming were inferred from the DNA. In this sample the table shows more than 60,000 clones, 65% to 75% of which occur a single time. Clones ranked in the top ten supply around 4.5% of the sample. According to the study, the label for this sample's time point signals: week 35, safety follow-up. Each vaccine dose was 300 ug of a 20-mer mutant IDH1 peptide in Montanide, given subcutaneously with topical imiquimod. Patients received eight vaccinations in weeks 1, 3, 5, 7, 11, 15, 19 and 23, corresponding to visits V03 through V10. All donors had newly diagnosed IDH1-mutant astrocytomas of WHO grade 3 or 4 that showed loss of nuclear ATRX. The samples were drawn from NOA16, a multicentre, single-arm, open-label phase I trial in Germany that tested a mutant IDH1 peptide vaccine in humans for the first time. Genomic DNA for TCRB sequencing was isolated from EDTA blood with the DNeasy Blood and Tissue Kit.

The sequence derives from a man between 45 and 60 years old with glioma. This receptor chain uses TRBV7-2 and TRBJ2-7; confidence is insufficient to name the D gene. The material sequenced was PBMCs, taken from a glioma patient whose treatment included an IDH1 peptide vaccine. The CDR3 loop reads CASSLYLGPEQYF. Read as DNA, the sequence is TGTGCCAGCAGCTTATATTTGGGCCCCGAGCAGTACTTC.